The 32 T cell receptor beta chains in this list originate from one sample, sequenced in a study of T cell responses to AZD1222 COVID-19 vaccine. Sequencing was performed with immunoSEQ multiplex PCR; in TCRdb, only in-frame clones are kept and a portion is missing. Among 100,000 or so clones listed, 70% to 90% were seen once. The specimen was peripheral blood, collected 28 days after the second AZD1222 dose. Receptors originate from an adult who received the AZD1222 COVID-19 vaccine.

The V call is TRBV27, the J call TRBJ1-5, with 8 nucleotides matching TRBD1. The CDR3 length is 20 residues. Trimming took 6 bases from V and 1 from J; bases not matched to a gene: 20. CDR1 is MNHEY and CDR2 is SMNVEV in the germline V gene (reference sequence). The CDR3: CASRTRGPGQGGDSNQPQHF. Written as DNA, the CDR3 is TGTGCCAGCAGGACTAGGGGCCCCGGACAGGGAGGCGACAGCAATCAGCCCCAGCATTTT.

The J gene is TRBJ2-1, the V gene TRBV7-6, with D hard to call. Per germline, CDR1 SGHVS and CDR2 FNYEAQ. V lost 2 bases, J lost 7 bases, and 9 bases lay in between. The CDR3 has 13 amino acids. CDR3 nucleotides: TGTGCCAGCAGCTTATGGGGTCCAAATGAGCAGTTCTTC. Translated: CASSLWGPNEQFF.

J is TRBJ2-7 and V is TRBV28, with 8 positions matching TRBD2. The CDR3 is 13 amino acids. From germline, CDR1 is MDHEN and CDR2 SYDVKM. Losses at the gene ends were 7 bases for V and 2 bases for J; bases not matched to a gene: 4. In DNA form, the CDR3 reads TGTGCCAGCACACCGGGGGGGACCTACGAGCAGTACTTC. Residues: CASTPGGTYEQYF.

The count of this clone is one. The rearrangement uses TRBV9 and TRBJ2-3; D may match TRBD1 or TRBD2 (5 bases each). Germline CDR1 is SGDLS and CDR2 is YYNGEE. The CDR3 is 14 amino acids. Trimming left V 4 bases short and J 2 bases short, with 11 bases between. The CDR3 DNA sequence: TGTGCCAGCAGCCGGGACGGAGACACAGATACGCAGTATTTT. Translation: CASSRDGDTDTQYF.

The gene calls are TRBV6-5 and TRBJ2-7; 11 bases are shared with TRBD2. V gave up 6 bases and J gave up 3 bases; unmatched junction bases: 7. Germline CDR1 MNHEY, CDR2 SVGAGI. This CDR3 has 15 amino acids. CDR3 sequence (DNA): TGTGCCAGCAGCATTACTAGCGGGGGCTACTACGAGCAGTACTTC. This gives the protein CASSITSGGYYEQYF.

The CDR3 reads CASSLGLAGRDTQYF. The DNA for the CDR3 is TGTGCCAGCAGCTTAGGGCTAGCGGGGAGGGATACGCAGTATTTT. The chain combines TRBV7-3 with TRBJ2-3; 9 positions match TRBD2. The CDR3 is 15 residues long. Germline-derived CDR1 and CDR2 are SGHTA and FQGTGA. V shed 2 bases and J 6 bases; nucleotides not matched to a gene: 6.

This chain links TRBV6-2 or TRBV6-3 with TRBJ1-2; possible D gene TRBD1, 6 bases. This CDR3 has 12 amino acids. V was clipped by 8 bases and J by 8 bases, with 15 bases between them. CDR1 is MNHEY, CDR2 SVGEGT, per germline. In DNA, the CDR3 is TGTGCCAGCGGTTCCGGGACAAGGGGCTACACCTTC. It translates to CASGSGTRGYTF.

This sequence joins TRBV5-4 and TRBJ2-7; 7 positions agree with TRBD1. V lost 2 bases and J lost 2; bases outside the gene matches: 7. Germline V gene lookup returns CDR1 SGHNT and CDR2 YYREEE (reference sequence). The CDR3 loop spans 15 amino acids. DNA of the CDR3: TGTGCCAGCAGCTTAGGTGGCAGGGGGACCTACGAGCAGTACTTC. The encoded protein is CASSLGGRGTYEQYF.

The chain uses TRBV12-3 or TRBV12-4 and TRBJ2-7, with a weak D call TRBD2 (6 bases). V was clipped by 3 bases and J by 12 bases, with 15 bases between them. The CDR3 consists of 12 residues. This CDR3 is CASSFLTGARYF. The DNA for the CDR3 is TGTGCCAGCAGTTTCTTGACGGGAGCTCGGTACTTC.

The V gene is TRBV7-2, the J gene TRBJ2-7; no reliable D call. Trimming removed 2 bases at V and 3 bases at J, with 11 bases between. Germline CDR1 SGHTA, CDR2 FQGNSA. The CDR3 length is 14 residues. CDR3 sequence: CASSLRVGNYEQYF. CDR3 coding DNA: TGTGCCAGCAGCTTAAGGGTAGGGAACTACGAGCAGTACTTC.

The CDR3 DNA is TGTGCCAGCAGTGTGACTAGCGGTTTCTACGAGCAGTACTTC. Residues: CASSVTSGFYEQYF. This rearrangement joins TRBV28 to TRBJ2-7; 9 bases map to TRBD2. Germline V gives CDR1 MDHEN, CDR2 SYDVKM. The CDR3 length is 14 residues. After removal of 5 bases from V and 3 bases from J, the junction contained 5 bases not matched to a gene.

This clone was observed once. The chain combines TRBV6-2 or TRBV6-3 with TRBJ1-1, with a possible D match to TRBD1 (5 bases). Germline CDR1 reads MNHEY; CDR2 reads SVGEGT. Trimming removed 0 bases at V and 4 bases at J, with 9 bases between. This CDR3 comprises 14 residues. The CDR3 DNA reads as TGTGCCAGCAGTTACTCGGTGGGGGGCACTGAAGCTTTCTTT. This gives the protein CASSYSVGGTEAFF.

The chain carries TRBV10-3 and TRBJ2-7; TRBD1 agrees at 10 bases. V shed 8 bases, J shed 3 bases, and the junction held 4 bases outside the gene matches. The germline CDR1 and CDR2 sequences are ENHRY and SYGVKD. CDR3 size: 13 residues. CDR3 protein: CAIGQGDLYEQYF. The CDR3 bases are TGTGCCATCGGACAGGGGGACCTCTACGAGCAGTACTTC.

The rearrangement uses TRBV10-3 and TRBJ1-5; 7 positions match TRBD1. CDR1 is ENHRY and CDR2 is SYGVKD in the germline V gene. Germline trimming cut 6 bases from V and 5 bases from J; bases unmatched to any gene: 4. This CDR3 has 13 residues. CDR3 coding DNA: TGTGCCATCAGGGGGGACAGCGATCAGCCCCAGCATTTT. Protein product: CAIRGDSDQPQHF.

The chain links TRBV12-3 or TRBV12-4 to TRBJ1-2; D uncertain. The CDR3 contains 12 residues. The V gene lost 8 bases and the J gene lost 8 bases, with 15 bases spanning the gap. CDR3 DNA: TGTGCCAGCTCCCCGGGATCCGAGGGCTACACCTTC. Its protein is CASSPGSEGYTF.

The chain recombines TRBV7-2 with TRBJ2-1, with D perhaps TRBD1 or TRBD2 (5 bases each). The V end lost 5 bases, the J end lost 4 bases, and 18 bases lay between the germline ends. Germline V gene sequence: CDR1 SGHTA, CDR2 FQGNSA. The CDR3 has 16 residues. The CDR3 coding sequence is TGTGCCAGCAGCCCGGATGGGGGTCGTTCGTACAATGAGCAGTTCTTC. This gives the protein CASSPDGGRSYNEQFF.

This clone was detected only a few times. The chain uses TRBV5-4 and TRBJ1-6; no reliable D call. The germline V gene has CDR1 SGHNT and CDR2 YYREEE (reference sequence). The CDR3 runs 13 residues. The ends were cut back, 1 base at V and 8 bases at J, with 7 bases in the middle. CDR3 sequence reads: CASSLPDHSPLHF. CDR3 sequence (DNA): TGTGCCAGCAGCTTGCCCGACCATTCACCCCTCCACTTT. Full variable domain (remainder filled in from reference TRBV5-4 and TRBJ1-6): ETGVTQSPTHLIKTRGQQVTLRCSSQSGHNTVSWYQQALGQGPQFIFQYYREEENGRGNFPPRFSGLQFPNYSSELNVNALELDDSALYLCASSLPDHSPLHFGNGTRLTVT.

The rearrangement links TRBV27 to TRBJ2-1, with D unclear. Germline V gives CDR1 MNHEY, CDR2 SMNVEV (reference sequence). V lost 5 bases to trimming and J lost 6 bases, with 8 bases between them. The length of the CDR3 is 12 residues. The CDR3: CASSPLGNEQFF. CDR3 nucleotide sequence: TGTGCCAGCAGTCCCTTGGGCAATGAGCAGTTCTTC.

This chain uses TRBV6-6 with TRBJ1-3, with D possibly being TRBD1 (6 bases). The germline CDR1 and CDR2 sequences are MNHNY and SVGAGI (reference sequence). CDR3 length: 17 amino acids. The ends were cut back, 5 bases at V and 3 bases at J, with 20 bases in the middle. The CDR3 loop reads CASSQFGGAQGGNTIYF. The CDR3 nucleotides are TGTGCCAGCAGTCAGTTCGGGGGGGCGCAGGGTGGAAACACCATATATTTT.

The rearrangement links TRBV15 to TRBJ2-1; 8 nucleotides match TRBD1. The junction had 7 bases not matched to a gene; V was cut back by 2 bases and J by 7 bases. The CDR3 sequence is 15 residues long. The germline CDR1 and CDR2 sequences are LNHNV and YYDKDF (reference sequence). As DNA, the CDR3 is TGTGCCACCAGCAGATTCCGGGACAGGAGGAATGAGCAGTTCTTC. Encoded protein: CATSRFRDRRNEQFF.

This chain joins TRBV7-3 and TRBJ2-1; D is unclear. The CDR3 totals 14 residues. Trimming left V 4 bases short and J 2 bases short, with 9 bases between. CDR1 and CDR2 (germline): SGHTA, FQGTGA. The CDR3 nucleotides read TGTGCCAGCAGCTCCCAAGCCACCTACAATGAGCAGTTCTTC. It translates to CASSSQATYNEQFF.

This clone was recorded once. The gene calls are TRBV5-6 and TRBJ1-1, with unresolved D. This CDR3 has 14 amino acids. Trimming shortened V by 3 bases and J by 4 bases, and 13 bases separated the two germline ends. Looked up from germline, CDR1 is SGHDT and CDR2 is YYEEEE. The DNA for the CDR3 is TGTGCCAGCAGCTACCCGGGTCCTATCACTGAAGCTTTCTTT. Translation: CASSYPGPITEAFF.

The CDR3 coding sequence is TGTGCCACCCTGGAGACAGGGTCCTACGAGCAGTACTTC. Protein product: CATLETGSYEQYF. V and J are TRBV28 and TRBJ2-7; 7 positions match TRBD1. This CDR3 spans 13 amino acids. V was pared by 10 bases and J by 1 base, with 7 bases of the junction left unmatched. Germline V gene lookup returns CDR1 MDHEN and CDR2 SYDVKM.

The V and J genes are TRBV5-1 and TRBJ2-7; D uncertain. Per the germline V gene, CDR1 is SGHRS and CDR2 is YFSETQ. V was cut by 0 bases and J by 3 bases, with 10 bases left in between. This CDR3 has 14 residues. The chain's CDR3 is CASSLGAFGYEQYF. DNA for the CDR3: TGCGCCAGCAGCTTGGGGGCTTTCGGCTACGAGCAGTACTTC.

This chain links TRBV5-1 with TRBJ1-2; no clear D gene. The V end was cut by 0 bases, the J end by 6 bases, with 12 bases between. This CDR3 is 14 amino acids long. Germline CDR1 SGHRS, CDR2 YFSETQ. The CDR3 region is CASSLGTLAHGYTF. The CDR3 bases are TGCGCCAGCAGCTTGGGGACTTTGGCCCATGGCTACACCTTC. The entire variable domain, with the rest obtained from reference TRBV5-1 and TRBJ1-2, is as follows: KAGVTQTPRYLIKTRGQQVTLSCSPISGHRSVSWYQQTPGQGLQFLFEYFSETQRNKGNFPGRFSGRQFSNSRSEMNVSTLELGDSALYLCASSLGTLAHGYTFGSGTRLTVV.

This chain joins TRBV6-5 and TRBJ2-7; 14 bases match TRBD2. This CDR3 has 15 amino acids. CDR1 and CDR2 (germline): MNHEY, SVGAGI. J lost 4 bases, V lost 6 bases, and 5 bases had no gene match. The CDR3 reads CASRRLAGGSYEQYF. CDR3 nucleotide sequence: TGTGCCAGCAGGCGACTAGCGGGAGGGAGTTACGAGCAGTACTTC.

The chain recombines TRBV12-3 or TRBV12-4 with TRBJ1-2; perhaps TRBD1 as D (5 bases). The CDR3 is 11 residues long. Trimming stripped 5 bases from V and 5 bases from J, with 6 bases between. The CDR3 protein is CASSQGYGYTF. Here the CDR3 DNA reads TGTGCCAGCAGTCAGGGTTATGGCTACACCTTC.

The chain combines TRBV29-1 with TRBJ2-1, with 13 positions matching TRBD2. Germline trimming cut 3 bases from V and 4 bases from J; bases unmatched to any gene: 3. This CDR3 has 15 residues. Germline V gene data show CDR1 as SQVTM and CDR2 as ANQGSEA. The CDR3 loop is CSVDGTSGVYNEQFF. The DNA of the CDR3 is TGCAGCGTTGACGGGACTAGCGGGGTGTACAATGAGCAGTTCTTC.

J is TRBJ2-5 and V is TRBV7-6; 9 bases fit TRBD2. CDR1 is SGHVS and CDR2 is FNYEAQ in the germline V gene. CDR3 size: 16 residues. The J segment lost 5 bases and the V segment lost 0 bases, leaving 7 bases of the junction unmatched. DNA for the CDR3: TGTGCCAGCAGCTTAGCCGGCGGGAGGGCCCAGGAGACCCAGTACTTC. Protein product: CASSLAGGRAQETQYF.

The V gene is TRBV20-1, the J gene TRBJ1-2, with no clear D. The CDR3 runs to 11 residues. Trimming removed 6 bases from V and 3 bases from J, with 8 bases in between. The V gene's germline CDR1 is DFQATT and CDR2 SNEGSKA (reference sequence). The CDR3 DNA follows: TGCAGTGCCAGGACGGACTATGGCTACACCTTC. As protein: CSARTDYGYTF.

This chain links TRBV5-1 with TRBJ2-7; TRBD1 might be the D (6 bases). Germline lookup yields CDR1 SGHRS and CDR2 YFSETQ. The CDR3 spans 14 residues. The V end lost 6 bases, the J end lost 1 base, and 14 bases lay between the germline ends. The CDR3 region has the DNA TGCGCCAGCAAGACTCAGGGGATATCCTACGAGCAGTACTTC. Protein sequence: CASKTQGISYEQYF.

The DNA of the CDR3 is TGCGCCAGCAGCCAAGGGGACAGGGGGCTTACTGAAGCTTTCTTT. It codes for CASSQGDRGLTEAFF. The V and J genes are TRBV4-1 and TRBJ1-1; 12 nucleotides align to TRBD1. The CDR3 totals 15 residues. Germline CDR1 MGHRA, CDR2 YSYEKL. With V trimmed by 1 base and J by 5 bases, 2 bases remained unmatched.